This TCR beta chain is drawn from a study of shared clonotypes between healthy human individuals. Looking at the study overall: Each donor contributed plates that comprised three CD4 naive, three CD4 memory, two CD8 naive and one CD8 memory.

Produced via immunoSEQ multiplex PCR; TCRdb's table is partial and in-frame only. This sample has roughly 2,000,000 clones, with about 95% found just once. Worth noting for this clone: Its target is not known.

Whole-study results and caveats: Of the naive CD4 clonotypes, roughly 5.2% were shared across four donors.

Looked up from germline, CDR1 is MNHEY and CDR2 is SMNVEV (reference sequence). The CDR3 consists of 15 residues. Trimming stripped 2 bases from V and 7 bases from J, with 12 bases between. Naive CD8 cells, CD45RO-negative and positively selected for CCR7, excluded terminally differentiated effector memory CD45RA+ cells. Healthy adults negative for HIV, lacking recent acute infections or vaccinations, served as donors. This TCR derives from a man younger than 35 in good health. This rearrangement joins TRBV27 to TRBJ1-6; D might be TRBD1 (6 bases). The sequenced sample consisted of naive CD8+ T cells sorted from blood. CDR3 coding DNA: TGTGCCAGCAGTTTAGCCGGGACACAGAATTCACCCCTCCACTTT. It encodes CASSLAGTQNSPLHF.